This T cell receptor (beta chain) emerged from a study of CD8 T cells in ankylosing spondylitis. By quantitative 5'-RACE with molecular barcodes, the TCR beta libraries were made. TCRdb reprocessed the 5' RACE reads via MiXCR and lists one record per CDR3 protein. Of about 300,000 distinct CDR3 sequences listed, roughly 20% were seen once; the top ten hold under 4%. V gave up 4 bases and J gave up 8 bases; unmatched junction bases: 8. CDR3 length: 15 residues. Germline V lookup: CDR1 MNHEY, CDR2 SVGAGI. V is TRBV6-5 and J is TRBJ1-4; TRBD1 matches at 9 bases. The receptor comes from a female donor with ankylosing spondylitis or in good health (not recorded which). Sequencing was performed on blood, either unsorted or a sorted T cell fraction (not recorded which). The CDR3 DNA reads TGTGCCAGCAGTTCTACATGGACAGGGGACGAAAAACTGTTTTTT. Protein: CASSSTWTGDEKLFF.